A selection of T cell receptor beta chains follows, all from one sample in a study of T cell repertoires in cytomegalovirus infection. TCRdb independently ran MiXCR on the reads; one entry per CDR3 protein. This sample has 550,000 to 850,000 distinct CDR3 sequences; roughly 36% occur once, and the top ten carry around a sixth. For these TCRs, the target antigens are not known. Sequences were derived from cultured PBMCs, sampled from culture after CMV antigen stimulation. The receptors stem from a human donor in good health (CMV status not recorded). Some clones in this sample may be carry-over from other donors' samples. CDR3s include the opening cysteine and the closing phenylalanine or tryptophan. A D gene is named only where the DNA matches it firmly. Size values are once, few and many counts, or a class for expanded clones, and some rows have none.

d_gene: TRBD2; v_gene: TRBV7-9; len: 16; j_gene: TRBJ2-5; abundance: .; CDR3aa: CASSRGSGEYQETQYF; CDR3nt: TGTGCCAGCAGTCGTGGTAGCGGGGAGTACCAAGAGACCCAGTACTTC
d_gene: TRBD2; v_gene: TRBV4-3; len: 17; j_gene: TRBJ2-7; abundance: once; CDR3aa: CASSQDWSSGSSYEQYF; CDR3nt: TGCGCCAGCAGCCAAGACTGGTCTAGCGGGAGCTCCTACGAGCAGTACTTC
d_gene: .; v_gene: TRBV7-2; len: 12; j_gene: TRBJ2-3; abundance: many; CDR3aa: CASSFLMDTQYF; CDR3nt: TGTGCCAGCAGCTTCCTCATGGATACGCAGTATTTT
d_gene: TRBD1; v_gene: TRBV19; len: 17; j_gene: TRBJ1-4; abundance: .; CDR3aa: CASSRTGPRSTNEKLFF; CDR3nt: TGTGCCAGTTCCCGGACAGGACCCCGGTCAACTAATGAAAAACTGTTTTTT
d_gene: .; v_gene: TRBV12-3/TRBV12-4; len: 14; j_gene: TRBJ1-5; abundance: few; CDR3aa: CASSADRTDQPQHF; CDR3nt: TGTGCCAGCAGCGCTGACAGGACCGATCAGCCCCAGCATTTT
d_gene: TRBD1; v_gene: TRBV7-2; len: 14; j_gene: TRBJ1-6; abundance: .; CDR3aa: CASRRDRGGSPLHF; CDR3nt: TGTGCCAGCAGACGGGACAGGGGAGGCTCACCCCTCCACTTT
d_gene: .; v_gene: TRBV7-9; len: 15; j_gene: TRBJ1-2; abundance: few; CDR3aa: CASSLRPVENYGYTF; CDR3nt: TGTGCCAGCAGCTTACGCCCGGTTGAGAACTATGGCTACACCTTC
d_gene: .; v_gene: TRBV6-1; len: 13; j_gene: TRBJ2-3; abundance: few; CDR3aa: CASSEGPGILQYF; CDR3nt: TGTGCCAGCAGTGAAGGTCCGGGTATACTCCAGTATTTT
d_gene: .; v_gene: TRBV12-3/TRBV12-4; len: 14; j_gene: TRBJ2-4; abundance: once; CDR3aa: CASSALAPKNIQYF; CDR3nt: TGTGCCAGCAGCGCTCTAGCCCCCAAAAACATTCAGTACTTC
d_gene: .; v_gene: TRBV6-2/TRBV6-3; len: 14; j_gene: TRBJ2-3; abundance: .; CDR3aa: CASLGGRSTDTQYF; CDR3nt: TGTGCCAGCCTTGGGGGGAGATCGACAGATACGCAGTATTTT
d_gene: TRBD1; v_gene: TRBV12-3/TRBV12-4; len: 15; j_gene: TRBJ2-2; abundance: few; CDR3aa: CASSSWTGLTGELFF; CDR3nt: TGTGCCAGCAGTTCCTGGACAGGACTCACCGGGGAGCTGTTTTTT
d_gene: .; v_gene: TRBV11-2; len: 16; j_gene: TRBJ2-3; abundance: .; CDR3aa: CASSSGGDRLTDTQYF; CDR3nt: TGTGCCAGCAGCTCCGGGGGGGACAGGTTAACAGATACGCAGTATTTT
d_gene: .; v_gene: TRBV2; len: 16; j_gene: TRBJ1-6; abundance: .; CDR3aa: CAALPRGLSYNSPLHF; CDR3nt: TGTGCCGCCCTTCCCAGGGGTCTCTCCTATAATTCACCCCTCCACTTT
d_gene: TRBD1; v_gene: TRBV28; len: 16; j_gene: TRBJ1-5; abundance: .; CDR3aa: CASSRGTADSNQPQHF; CDR3nt: TGTGCCAGCAGTCGTGGGACAGCTGATAGCAATCAGCCCCAGCATTTT
d_gene: .; v_gene: TRBV7-9; len: 13; j_gene: TRBJ1-4; abundance: few; CDR3aa: CASSDGGPEKLFF; CDR3nt: TGTGCCAGCAGCGATGGGGGGCCTGAAAAACTGTTTTTT
d_gene: TRBD1; v_gene: TRBV29-1; len: 14; j_gene: TRBJ1-4; abundance: .; CDR3aa: CSVVSGTGDEKLFF; CDR3nt: TGCAGCGTGGTCTCCGGGACAGGGGATGAAAAACTGTTTTTT
d_gene: TRBD2; v_gene: TRBV7-2; len: 14; j_gene: TRBJ2-3; abundance: many; CDR3aa: CASSPGLATDTQYF; CDR3nt: TGTGCCAGCAGCCCGGGACTAGCGACAGATACGCAGTATTTT
d_gene: .; v_gene: TRBV11-2; len: 14; j_gene: TRBJ2-1; abundance: .; CDR3aa: CASSLGQTDNEQFF; CDR3nt: TGTGCCAGCAGCTTAGGGCAGACAGACAATGAGCAGTTCTTC
d_gene: TRBD1; v_gene: TRBV6-6; len: 14; j_gene: TRBJ2-1; abundance: .; CDR3aa: CASSPGQGDNEQFF; CDR3nt: TGTGCCAGCAGTCCGGGACAGGGGGATAATGAGCAGTTCTTC
d_gene: .; v_gene: TRBV2; len: 13; j_gene: TRBJ1-1; abundance: .; CDR3aa: CASTGEINTEAFF; CDR3nt: TGTGCCAGCACGGGGGAAATTAACACTGAAGCTTTCTTT
d_gene: TRBD1; v_gene: TRBV12-3/TRBV12-4; len: 14; j_gene: TRBJ2-7; abundance: few; CDR3aa: CASSPTGGGYEQYF; CDR3nt: TGTGCCAGCAGCCCCACAGGGGGCGGGTACGAGCAGTACTTC
d_gene: .; v_gene: TRBV3-1; len: 15; j_gene: TRBJ1-3; abundance: many; CDR3aa: CASSQEYSVGNTIYF; CDR3nt: TGTGCCAGCAGCCAAGAATATAGCGTTGGAAACACCATATATTTT
d_gene: .; v_gene: TRBV7-2; len: 14; j_gene: TRBJ2-7; abundance: many; CDR3aa: CASSLGRGRYEQYF; CDR3nt: TGTGCCAGCAGCTTAGGGCGGGGTCGCTACGAGCAGTACTTC
d_gene: TRBD2; v_gene: TRBV7-9; len: 15; j_gene: TRBJ2-2; abundance: .; CDR3aa: CASGYSGGRTGELFF; CDR3nt: TGTGCCAGCGGATACAGCGGGGGGCGCACCGGGGAGCTGTTTTTT
d_gene: .; v_gene: TRBV9; len: 15; j_gene: TRBJ1-1; abundance: .; CDR3aa: CASSPRGLMNTEAFF; CDR3nt: TGTGCCAGCAGCCCCCGAGGATTAATGAACACTGAAGCTTTCTTT
d_gene: .; v_gene: TRBV30; len: 15; j_gene: TRBJ1-3; abundance: .; CDR3aa: CAWSVGRSSGNTIYF; CDR3nt: TGTGCCTGGAGTGTAGGCAGGAGCTCTGGAAACACCATATATTTT
d_gene: TRBD1; v_gene: TRBV6-5; len: 17; j_gene: TRBJ2-3; abundance: few; CDR3aa: CASSDGPRDRGTDTQYF; CDR3nt: TGTGCCAGCAGTGACGGACCCCGGGACAGGGGGACAGATACGCAGTATTTT
d_gene: TRBD2; v_gene: TRBV7-3; len: 14; j_gene: TRBJ2-5; abundance: .; CDR3aa: CASSPQVGGRTQYF; CDR3nt: TGTGCCAGCAGCCCTCAAGTCGGCGGGAGGACCCAGTACTTC
d_gene: .; v_gene: TRBV7-2; len: 15; j_gene: TRBJ2-6; abundance: many; CDR3aa: CASSPAGRGANVLTF; CDR3nt: TGTGCCAGCAGCCCAGCGGGTCGTGGGGCCAACGTCCTGACTTTC